The 27 T cell receptor beta chains in this list originate from one sample, sequenced in a study of graft-versus-host responses after intestinal transplantation. Lamina propria and intraepithelial lymphocytes were released by processing graft tissue. Here immunoSEQ multiplex PCR was the method, and the copy in TCRdb shows in-frame clones only, minus some. The repertoire holds approximately 15,000 clones, with approximately 80% as singletons. The sample consisted of ileum tissue, taken 104 days after intestinal transplant. These receptors all come from a human patient who received an intestinal transplant, so some T cells may come from the graft donor.

This clone has a single count. CDR3: CASALGYGYTF. The DNA for the CDR3 is TGTGCCAGCGCACTGGGATATGGCTACACCTTC. V is TRBV18 and J is TRBJ1-2; D remains ambiguous. There are 11 residues in the CDR3. In germline, CDR1 is KGHSH, CDR2 LQKENI. Between the trimmed V and J ends, which lost 8 bases and 5 bases, there was a span of 9 bases.

This rearrangement joins TRBV18 to TRBJ2-5, with TRBD1 matching over 9 bases. J was trimmed by 2 bases and V by 5 bases; bases with no gene match: 9. From germline, CDR1 is KGHSH and CDR2 LQKENI. This CDR3 region has 16 residues. Here the CDR3 reads CASSNSHRGQQETQYF. Here the CDR3 DNA reads TGTGCCAGCTCAAACTCTCACAGGGGGCAGCAAGAGACCCAGTACTTC.

This sequence joins TRBV9 and TRBJ2-6; 7 bases fit TRBD1. The CDR3 loop spans 16 amino acids. The ends lost 4 bases at V and 2 bases at J; junction bases unmatched: 6. CDR1 is SGDLS, CDR2 YYNGEE, per germline. The CDR3 DNA follows: TGTGCCAGCAGCCGTAATGACAGGGCTGGGGCCAACGTCCTGACTTTC. This encodes CASSRNDRAGANVLTF.

The V gene is TRBV4-3, the J gene TRBJ2-1; D unresolved. Per germline, CDR1 LGHNA and CDR2 YSLEER. This CDR3 spans 14 amino acids. V was clipped by 4 bases and J by 9 bases, with 16 bases between them. The CDR3 DNA reads as TGCGCCAGCAGCCGCTACTGGGGTGCAGGTGAGCAGTTCTTC. Amino acids: CASSRYWGAGEQFF.

V usage is TRBV19 and J usage is TRBJ1-5; TRBD1 matches 7 bases. V lost 10 bases and J lost 4; bases outside the gene matches: 16. This CDR3 is 16 amino acids long. Germline loops: CDR1 LNHDA, CDR2 SQIVND (reference sequence). CDR3 DNA: TGTGCCACCAGGGGCTCCTCCGGGACAGCAAATCAGCCCCAGCATTTT. It yields the protein CATRGSSGTANQPQHF.

The gene calls are TRBV6-1 and TRBJ1-1; 8 nucleotides agree with TRBD1. This CDR3 spans 18 amino acids. The junction had 15 bases not matched to a gene; V was cut back by 3 bases and J by 3 bases. Germline CDR1 is MNHNS and CDR2 is SASEGT. The CDR3 loop reads CASSEGWAGGGWDTEAFF. CDR3 nucleotides: TGTGCCAGCAGTGAGGGGTGGGCAGGGGGCGGGTGGGACACTGAAGCTTTCTTT.

The chain employs TRBV7-8 and TRBJ1-4; D possibly corresponds to TRBD1 (6 bases). CDR1 and CDR2 from the germline V gene are SGHVS and FQNEAQ. The CDR3 runs 16 residues. V was trimmed by 5 bases and J by 7 bases, leaving 20 bases between them. The CDR3: CASSDSLRRGIEKLFF. DNA of the CDR3: TGTGCCAGCAGCGACTCCCTGCGCAGGGGTATTGAAAAACTGTTTTTT.

The V call is TRBV15, the J call TRBJ2-7; 9 nucleotides line up with TRBD1. Looked up from germline, CDR1 is LNHNV and CDR2 is YYDKDF (reference sequence). The J segment lost 5 bases and the V segment lost 4 bases, leaving 9 bases of the junction unmatched. The CDR3 is 15 residues long. Written as DNA, the CDR3 is TGTGCCACCAGCACCGGGGGACAGGGTTGGCACGAGCAGTACTTC. Its translation: CATSTGGQGWHEQYF.

The J gene is TRBJ2-2, the V gene TRBV11-3; tentatively, D is TRBD2 (5 bases). Germline CDR1 SGHNT, CDR2 YENEEA. CDR3 length: 18 amino acids. Trimming stripped 0 bases from V and 0 bases from J, with 14 bases between. CDR3 coding DNA: TGTGCCAGCAGCTTAGATAAAGACGGGATTTCGAACACCGGGGAGCTGTTTTTT. Translation: CASSLDKDGISNTGELFF.

About this clone itself: Other DNA sequences within the sample encode an identical CDR3. The chain combines TRBV28 with TRBJ2-1; 8 bases map to TRBD2. CDR3 length: 14 amino acids. Looked up from germline, CDR1 is MDHEN and CDR2 is SYDVKM. V was clipped by 6 bases and J by 10 bases; unmatched bases: 11. In DNA, the CDR3 is TGTGCCAGCAGGGGTAGCGGGGCTGCGGGGGAGCAGTTCTTC. Translation: CASRGSGAAGEQFF.

In its sample, this clone was seen a few times. The CDR3 protein is CASSFVGWPKNIQYF. The DNA of the CDR3 is TGCGCCAGCAGCTTTGTAGGTTGGCCCAAAAACATTCAGTACTTC. V is TRBV5-1 and J is TRBJ2-4; D not resolved. CDR3 length: 15 amino acids. V was trimmed by 2 bases and J by 2 bases, leaving 11 bases between them. Germline lookup yields CDR1 SGHRS and CDR2 YFSETQ.

The chain employs TRBV14 and TRBJ1-2; a weak D match, TRBD1 (6 bases). The CDR3 is 19 amino acids. Trimming stripped 1 base from V and 4 bases from J, with 25 bases between. Germline values: CDR1 SGHDN, CDR2 FVKESK. The CDR3 loop is CASSQGRQGLRIWSYGYTF. The CDR3 DNA reads as TGTGCCAGCAGCCAAGGGCGGCAGGGGCTCCGTATATGGAGCTATGGCTACACCTTC.

CDR3 amino acids: CASSSSGGPTDTQYF. CDR3 nucleotide sequence: TGTGCCAGCAGCTCTAGCGGGGGCCCCACAGATACGCAGTATTTT. The chain has TRBV7-9 and TRBJ2-3; 10 nucleotides agree with TRBD2. The CDR3 has 15 residues. Germline V gives CDR1 SEHNR, CDR2 FQNEAQ (reference sequence). With V trimmed by 4 bases and J by 2 bases, 3 bases remained unmatched.

This chain joins TRBV4-3 and TRBJ2-7, with D perhaps TRBD1 (6 bases). The CDR3 contains 15 residues. The V and J ends lost 2 bases and 4 bases respectively, with 15 bases between them. Germline CDR1 and CDR2: LGHNA and YSLEER. CDR3 bases: TGCGCCAGCAGCCAACTAAACAGGGAATCTTACGAGCAGTACTTC. Amino acid sequence: CASSQLNRESYEQYF.

V usage is TRBV27 and J usage is TRBJ2-5; 8 bases match TRBD1. The CDR3 covers 14 residues. J gave up 7 bases and V 3 bases, and 7 bases lay outside the gene matches. CDR1 and CDR2 from the germline V gene are MNHEY and SMNVEV (reference sequence). The CDR3 DNA follows: TGTGCCAGCAGTTTTTTGGGACAGGACTTGACCCAGTACTTC. Its translation is CASSFLGQDLTQYF.

The V gene is TRBV15, the J gene TRBJ2-2; perhaps TRBD1 as D (5 bases). The CDR3 runs to 14 residues. The germline V gene has CDR1 LNHNV and CDR2 YYDKDF (reference sequence). V was trimmed by 3 bases and J by 3 bases, leaving 8 bases between them. The CDR3 sequence: CATSRGLHTGELFF. The CDR3 nucleotides read TGTGCCACCAGCAGGGGGCTGCACACCGGGGAGCTGTTTTTT.

This clone was seen only once. V gene TRBV7-3 combines with J gene TRBJ2-7, with 13 bases that match TRBD2. The V and J ends lost 1 base and 3 bases, in that order; junction bases with no gene match: 15. The CDR3 has 20 residues. Germline CDR1 reads SGHTA; CDR2 reads FQGTGA. The CDR3 spells CASSLMHPRGLAGSFYEQYF. Here the CDR3 DNA reads TGTGCCAGCAGCTTAATGCATCCCCGGGGACTAGCGGGATCCTTCTACGAGCAGTACTTC.

The gene calls are TRBV6-5 and TRBJ2-7; 7 positions agree with TRBD1. CDR1 and CDR2 (germline): MNHEY, SVGAGI. CDR3 size: 15 residues. V trimming: 6 bases; J trimming: 1 base; junction bases outside the gene matches: 9. CDR3 coding DNA: TGTGCCAGCAGCCCCCGGGACAGAGCTTCCTACGAGCAGTACTTC. This gives the protein CASSPRDRASYEQYF.

The chain combines TRBV10-3 with TRBJ1-5; no clear D. CDR1 and CDR2 from the germline V gene are ENHRY and SYGVKD. Trimming shortened V by 2 bases and J by 5 bases, and 16 bases separated the two germline ends. The CDR3 covers 16 residues. In nucleotides, the CDR3 is TGTGCCATCAGTGAGGACGGAGGAGGGATGGATCAGCCCCAGCATTTT. This encodes CAISEDGGGMDQPQHF.

The chain joins TRBV7-4 to TRBJ1-1; D remains ambiguous. V was shortened by 5 bases and J by 1 base, with 8 bases between the two germline ends. The length of the CDR3 is 13 residues. Germline CDR1 and CDR2: SGHVT and SQSDAQ. DNA for the CDR3: TGTGCCAGCAGCCCCCGGGAGAACACTGAAGCTTTCTTT. It specifies CASSPRENTEAFF. The full variable domain, with the rest looked up from reference TRBV7-4 and TRBJ1-1, is GAGVSQSPRYKVAKRGRDVALRCDSISGHVTLYWYRQTLGQGSEVLTYSQSDAQRDKSGRPSGRFSAERPERSVSTLKIQRTEQGDSAVYLCASSPRENTEAFFGQGTRLTVV.

The sample holds a few counts of this clone. J is TRBJ1-5 and V is TRBV6-5; a weak D match, TRBD1 (6 bases). V lost 6 bases and J lost 2, with 8 bases in between. The CDR3 contains 13 residues. CDR1 is MNHEY, CDR2 SVGAGI, per germline. In nucleotides, the CDR3 is TGTGCCAGCAGGGACAGTCGCAATCAGCCCCAGCATTTT. Translating gives CASRDSRNQPQHF.

The chain couples TRBV7-2 to TRBJ2-7, with no clear D. Trimming cost V 5 bases and J 4 bases, with 18 bases left between them. Germline V gene sequence: CDR1 SGHTA, CDR2 FQGNSA. The CDR3 totals 15 residues. CDR3 nucleotide sequence: TGTGCCAGCAGCCCCGGGTGGGGTTCCACGTACGAGCAGTACTTC. Translation gives CASSPGWGSTYEQYF.

The chain couples TRBV4-1 to TRBJ2-1, with 12 bases aligning to TRBD2. CDR1 and CDR2 (germline): MGHRA, YSYEKL. The J segment lost 5 bases and the V segment lost 1 base, leaving 0 bases of the junction unmatched. The CDR3 is 15 amino acids. The CDR3 region has the DNA TGCGCCAGCAGCCAAGGACTAGCGGGAGACAATGAGCAGTTCTTC. The encoded protein is CASSQGLAGDNEQFF.

V and J are TRBV9 and TRBJ2-5, with D perhaps matching TRBD1 or TRBD2 (5 bases each). The V and J ends lost 1 base and 1 base respectively, with 20 bases between them. The CDR3 extends over 18 amino acids. Germline CDR1 SGDLS, CDR2 YYNGEE. CDR3 region: CASSVITKGSYVQETQYF. The CDR3 DNA sequence: TGTGCCAGCAGCGTAATCACGAAGGGGAGTTATGTCCAAGAGACCCAGTACTTC. The whole variable domain, remainder taken from reference TRBV9 and TRBJ2-5, is DSGVTQTPKHLITATGQRVTLRCSPRSGDLSVYWYQQSLDQGLQFLIQYYNGEERAKGNILERFSAQQFPDLHSELNLSSLELGDSALYFCASSVITKGSYVQETQYFGPGTRLLVL.

The J gene is TRBJ2-1, the V gene TRBV9; 12 bases line up with TRBD2. The germline gives CDR1 SGDLS, CDR2 YYNGEE. J lost 5 bases, V lost 4 bases, and 7 bases had no gene match. This CDR3 is built from 16 residues. CDR3 nucleotides: TGTGCCAGCAGCCCCAGGACTAGCGGGATCCACAATGAGCAGTTCTTC. Protein product: CASSPRTSGIHNEQFF. Filled out from reference TRBV9 and TRBJ2-1, the complete variable domain reads DSGVTQTPKHLITATGQRVTLRCSPRSGDLSVYWYQQSLDQGLQFLIQYYNGEERAKGNILERFSAQQFPDLHSELNLSSLELGDSALYFCASSPRTSGIHNEQFFGPGTRLTVL.

This chain links TRBV9 with TRBJ1-2; D gene uncertain. Looked up from germline, CDR1 is SGDLS and CDR2 is YYNGEE. The V end was cut by 3 bases, the J end by 0 bases, with 6 bases between. This CDR3 is built from 13 residues. The CDR3 DNA reads TGTGCCAGCAGCGCCAGAACTAACTATGGCTACACCTTC. The encoded protein is CASSARTNYGYTF.

This chain connects TRBV5-4 to TRBJ2-7; 9 nucleotides align to TRBD1. The germline CDR1 and CDR2 sequences are SGHNT and YYREEE (reference sequence). V lost 4 bases, J lost 5 bases, and 4 bases stayed unmatched. The CDR3 runs to 13 residues. The DNA of the CDR3 is TGTGCCAGCAGCATAACAGGGGGCCACGAGCAGTACTTC. Protein: CASSITGGHEQYF.